The TCR beta chain under discussion was sequenced for a study of blood T cells in healthy people across ages. Across the whole study: Per every two T cells, about one barcoded beta molecule was captured by template switching. Study-wide points: Compared with aged donors, long-lived donors showed fewer expanded clones, suggesting selection. Leaving the PBMCs unsorted stopped any conclusive comparison of naive versus antigen-experienced cells.

In terms of origin and age, donors were healthy Caucasian individuals from Russia aged roughly 6 to 100. A J-beta primer mix and a sample-barcoded 5' primer were used in a second PCR of about 7 to 12 cycles. One entry per CDR3 protein, called by TCRdb with MiXCR from the 5' RACE reads. The sample contains some 900,000 distinct CDR3 sequences, about 28% of which appear only once. Trimming pared 0 bases from V and 6 bases from J, leaving 13 bases between. Per germline, CDR1 MNHEY and CDR2 SVGEGT. This CDR3 has 15 amino acids. This clonotype was seen repeatedly, ten times or more. Antigen specificity is unknown.

The source of this sequence is a woman aged 80 or over in good health. This chain links TRBV6-2 or TRBV6-3 with TRBJ2-3, with D unresolved. Sequenced material: blood. CDR3 in amino acids: CASSYSIRFGDTQYF. CDR3 bases: TGTGCCAGCAGTTACTCGATCCGGTTTGGGGATACGCAGTATTTT.